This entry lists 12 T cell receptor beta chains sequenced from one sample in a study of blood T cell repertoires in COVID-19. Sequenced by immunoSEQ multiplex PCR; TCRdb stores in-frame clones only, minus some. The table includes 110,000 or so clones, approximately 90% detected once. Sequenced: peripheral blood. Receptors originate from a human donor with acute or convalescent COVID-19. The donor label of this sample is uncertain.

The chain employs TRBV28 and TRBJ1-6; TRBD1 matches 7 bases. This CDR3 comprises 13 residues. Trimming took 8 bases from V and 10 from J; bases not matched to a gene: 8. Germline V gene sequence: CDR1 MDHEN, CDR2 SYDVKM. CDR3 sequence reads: CASRDSLGSPLHF. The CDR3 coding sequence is TGTGCCAGCCGGGACAGTCTCGGGTCACCCCTCCACTTT.

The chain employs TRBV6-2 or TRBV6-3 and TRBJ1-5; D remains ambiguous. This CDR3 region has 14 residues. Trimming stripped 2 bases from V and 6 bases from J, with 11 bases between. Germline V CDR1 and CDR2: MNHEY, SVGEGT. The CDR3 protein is CASSYAQLFQPQHF. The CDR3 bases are TGTGCCAGCAGTTACGCCCAACTTTTTCAGCCCCAGCATTTT.

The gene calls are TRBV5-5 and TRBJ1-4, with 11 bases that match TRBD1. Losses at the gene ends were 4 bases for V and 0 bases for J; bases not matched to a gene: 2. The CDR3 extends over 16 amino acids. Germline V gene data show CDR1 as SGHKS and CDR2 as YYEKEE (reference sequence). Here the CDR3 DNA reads TGTGCCAGCAGCGGGGGACAGGGGGCAACTAATGAAAAACTGTTTTTT. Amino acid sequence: CASSGGQGATNEKLFF.

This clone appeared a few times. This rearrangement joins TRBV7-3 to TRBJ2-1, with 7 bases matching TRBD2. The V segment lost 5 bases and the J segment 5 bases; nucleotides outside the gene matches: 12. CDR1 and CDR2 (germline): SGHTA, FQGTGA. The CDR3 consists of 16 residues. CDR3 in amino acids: CASSLTGGRFNNEQFF. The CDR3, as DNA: TGTGCCAGCAGCCTCACTGGCGGGAGATTCAACAATGAGCAGTTCTTC.

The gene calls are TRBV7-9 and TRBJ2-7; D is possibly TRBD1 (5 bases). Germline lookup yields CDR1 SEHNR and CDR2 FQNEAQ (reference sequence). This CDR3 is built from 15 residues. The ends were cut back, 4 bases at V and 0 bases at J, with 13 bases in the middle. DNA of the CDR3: TGTGCCAGCAGCTCCGGCAGGGCCTTCTCCTACGAGCAGTACTTC. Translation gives CASSSGRAFSYEQYF.

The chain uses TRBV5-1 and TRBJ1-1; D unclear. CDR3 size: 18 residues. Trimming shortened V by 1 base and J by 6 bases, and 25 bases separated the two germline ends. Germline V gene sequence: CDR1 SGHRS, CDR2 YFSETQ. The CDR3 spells CASSLKEGWNTRHAEAFF. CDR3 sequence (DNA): TGCGCCAGCAGCTTGAAAGAGGGTTGGAATACGCGACACGCTGAAGCTTTCTTT.

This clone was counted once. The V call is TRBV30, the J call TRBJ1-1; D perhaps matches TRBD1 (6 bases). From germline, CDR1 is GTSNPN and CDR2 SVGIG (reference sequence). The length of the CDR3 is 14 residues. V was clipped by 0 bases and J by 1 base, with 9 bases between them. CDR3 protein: CAWSVRGANTEAFF. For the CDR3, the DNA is TGTGCCTGGAGTGTTCGGGGGGCGAACACTGAAGCTTTCTTT.

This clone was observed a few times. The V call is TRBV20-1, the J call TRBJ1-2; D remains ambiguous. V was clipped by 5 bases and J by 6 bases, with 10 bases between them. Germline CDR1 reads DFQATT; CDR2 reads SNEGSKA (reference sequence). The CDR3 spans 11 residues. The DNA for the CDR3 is TGCAGTGCTTGGACTGATAATGGCTACACCTTC. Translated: CSAWTDNGYTF.

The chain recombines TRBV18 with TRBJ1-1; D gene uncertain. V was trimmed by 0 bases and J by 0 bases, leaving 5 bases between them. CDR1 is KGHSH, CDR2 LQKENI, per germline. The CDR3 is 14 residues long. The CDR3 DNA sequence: TGTGCCAGCTCACCACCCGGGTTGAACACTGAAGCTTTCTTT. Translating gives CASSPPGLNTEAFF.

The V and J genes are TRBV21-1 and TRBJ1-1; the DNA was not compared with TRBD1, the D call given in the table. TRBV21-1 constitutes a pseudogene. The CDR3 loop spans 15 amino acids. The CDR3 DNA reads TGTGCCAGCAGCAAACCGGACAGGGGTATCACTGAAGCTTTCTTT. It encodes CASSKPDRGITEAFF.

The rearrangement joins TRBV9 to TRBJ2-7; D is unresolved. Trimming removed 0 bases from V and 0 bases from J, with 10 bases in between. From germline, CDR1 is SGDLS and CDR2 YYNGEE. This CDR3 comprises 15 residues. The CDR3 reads CASSVDSRSSYEQYF. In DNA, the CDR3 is TGTGCCAGCAGCGTAGATAGTCGGAGCTCCTACGAGCAGTACTTC.

This chain's CDR3 is CASTRNSPPTFSNQPQHF. The CDR3, as DNA: TGTGCCAGCACCAGAAATAGCCCCCCAACCTTTAGCAATCAGCCCCAGCATTTT. The chain uses TRBV27 and TRBJ1-5, with no clear D. Trimming took 7 bases from V and 0 from J, leaving 22 bases between them. The CDR3 is 18 amino acids. Germline values: CDR1 MNHEY, CDR2 SMNVEV (reference sequence).